This T cell receptor (beta chain) was documented in a study of cytomegalovirus exposure and HLA in healthy donors. Study-level points and caveats: Prior analysis indicated that the majority of TCR beta V segments exhibited productivity approximately 87% or approximately 30% of the time.

In the PCR, 60 Vbeta and 13 Jbeta primers were used. Assay: immunoSEQ multiplex PCR; the TCRdb copy retains only in-frame clones and omits some. The sample data list about 200,000 clones. Germline lookup yields CDR1 MNHEY and CDR2 SVGAGI. This CDR3 is built from 15 residues. With 4 bases clipped from V and 1 base from J, the junction kept 3 bases outside the gene matches. Notes on this clone: Its antigen is not known.

The chain employs TRBV6-5 and TRBJ1-1; 10 nucleotides align to TRBD1. This sequence was found in a girl under 10 years old in good health and CMV-seropositive. Sequencing input: PBMCs. The CDR3 protein is CASSSGTGANTEAFF. In DNA, the CDR3 is TGTGCCAGCAGTTCCGGGACAGGGGCGAACACTGAAGCTTTCTTT.